This entry concerns a single TCR beta chain. Antigen: not known. At one of its ends the junction is not consistent with the germline gene, which may arise from a read error. It was patients with CD8+CD57+ cell expansion by flow cytometry who were chosen for sequencing. This entry comes from a study of CD8+CD57+ T cells in acquired aplastic anemia. Whole-study context: Sorted CD4+ and CD8+ cells yielded DNA averaging around 3.2 ug. General study results and limits: Controls did not differ significantly from patients in CD8+ Simpson's diversity.

Profiles of TCR beta VDJ and CDR3 were generated from a genomic DNA template. TCRdb passed the reads through MiXCR, listing each CDR3 protein once. The table shows about 190,000 distinct CDR3 sequences, with around 47% occurring only once. Germline V gene data show CDR1 as MGHDK and CDR2 as SYGVNS. This CDR3 has 16 residues. The TCR was taken from a human donor with aplastic anemia. Sequenced input: sorted CD4+, CD8+, or CD8+CD57+ T cells (not recorded which) from PBMCs. V usage is TRBV25-1 and J usage is TRBJ2-3, with D uncertain. Here the CDR3 DNA reads TGTGCCAGCGGTGAATTCACGGGCTTGGTCCCAGATACGCAGTATTTT. Translated, it gives CASGEFTGLVPDTQYF.